The present T cell receptor beta chain was sequenced within a study of OX40 agonist ivuxolimab in advanced cancers. The assay was immunoSEQ multiplex PCR, and TCRdb's table has in-frame clones only and misses some. The repertoire holds 70,000 to 80,000 clones, with around 94% as singletons. After removal of 4 bases from V and 4 bases from J, the junction contained 3 bases not matched to a gene. Germline CDR1 is LNHDA and CDR2 is SQIVND (reference sequence). The CDR3 is made up of 15 amino acids. This chain connects TRBV19 to TRBJ1-4, with TRBD1 matching over 10 bases. The receptor was derived from an adult with an advanced solid tumor such as melanoma, head and neck, liver or kidney cancer. The sample in question was CD4+ or CD8+ T cells sorted from blood, obtained in a trial of the OX40 agonist ivuxolimab. The CDR3 coding sequence is TGTGCCAGTAGTAGGGACAGGGGACTTAATGAAAAACTGTTTTTT. It encodes CASSRDRGLNEKLFF.